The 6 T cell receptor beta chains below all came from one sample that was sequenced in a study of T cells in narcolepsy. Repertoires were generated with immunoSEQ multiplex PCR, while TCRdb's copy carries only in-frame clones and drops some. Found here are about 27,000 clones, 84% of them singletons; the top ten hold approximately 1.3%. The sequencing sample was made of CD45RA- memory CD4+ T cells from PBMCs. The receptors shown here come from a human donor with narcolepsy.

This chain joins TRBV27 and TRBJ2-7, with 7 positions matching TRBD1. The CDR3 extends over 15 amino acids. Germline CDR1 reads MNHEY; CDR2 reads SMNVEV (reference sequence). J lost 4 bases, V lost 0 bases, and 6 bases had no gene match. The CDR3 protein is CASSLSTQGRYEQYF. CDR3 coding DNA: TGTGCCAGCAGTTTATCAACACAGGGGAGATACGAGCAGTACTTC.

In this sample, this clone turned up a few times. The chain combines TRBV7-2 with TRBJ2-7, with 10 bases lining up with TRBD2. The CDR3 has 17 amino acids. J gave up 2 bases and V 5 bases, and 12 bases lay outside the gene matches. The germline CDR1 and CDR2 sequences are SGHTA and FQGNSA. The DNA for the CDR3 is TGTGCCAGCAGCACACTAGCGGGGAGGGTGGGGGCCTACGAGCAGTACTTC. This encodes CASSTLAGRVGAYEQYF.

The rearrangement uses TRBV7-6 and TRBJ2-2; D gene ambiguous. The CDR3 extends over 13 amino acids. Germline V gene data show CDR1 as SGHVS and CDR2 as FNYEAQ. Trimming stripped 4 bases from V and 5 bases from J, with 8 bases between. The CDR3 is CASSSVLTGELFF. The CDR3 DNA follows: TGTGCCAGCAGCTCCGTATTGACCGGGGAGCTGTTTTTT.

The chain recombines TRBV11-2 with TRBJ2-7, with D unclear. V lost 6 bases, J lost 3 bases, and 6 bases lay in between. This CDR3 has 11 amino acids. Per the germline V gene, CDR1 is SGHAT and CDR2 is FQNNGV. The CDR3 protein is CASRAGYEQYF. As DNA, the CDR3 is TGTGCCAGCAGGGCAGGCTACGAGCAGTACTTC.

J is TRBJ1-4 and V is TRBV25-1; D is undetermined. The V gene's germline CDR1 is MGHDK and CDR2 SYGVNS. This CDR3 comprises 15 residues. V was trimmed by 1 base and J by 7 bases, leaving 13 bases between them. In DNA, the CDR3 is TGTGCCAGCAGTGAATCATCACAGCTACTTGAAAAACTGTTTTTT. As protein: CASSESSQLLEKLFF.

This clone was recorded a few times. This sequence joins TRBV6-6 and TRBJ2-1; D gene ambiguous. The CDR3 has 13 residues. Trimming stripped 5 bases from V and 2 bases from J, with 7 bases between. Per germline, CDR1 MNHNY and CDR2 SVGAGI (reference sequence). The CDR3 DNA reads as TGTGCCAGCAGTAGCGCCACCTACAATGAGCAGTTCTTC. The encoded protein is CASSSATYNEQFF.